Reported below is one TCR beta chain. This sample was taken from a study of blood T cell repertoires in COVID-19. Across the whole study: Spain, Italy and the United States supplied samples that represented acute and convalescent COVID-19. PBMCs, B-cell-depleted T cells, or T cells were the source of the cDNA or gDNA that made up the material.

Original data processing: Amplification of reference gene primers was used by the study to estimate nucleated cell counts. Data came from immunoSEQ multiplex PCR; TCRdb stores just in-frame clones and leaves some out. The V and J calls and the clone size are those of that table, but D and trimming were determined from the DNA. Of 200,000 or so clones detected, around nine tenths appear once; the ten largest clones hold roughly 2.6%. This CDR3 contains 17 residues. V usage is TRBV12-2 and J usage is TRBJ2-7; the listed D gene, TRBD1, was not tested against the DNA. TRBV12-2 is marked as a pseudogene. This clonotype was obtained from a woman aged 55-69 years with acute or convalescent COVID-19. The source material was peripheral blood. The CDR3 nucleotides are TGTGCAAGCCGGCCCTTATCCGTAACGGACAGTTTATACGAGCAGTACTTC. Residues: CASRPLSVTDSLYEQYF.